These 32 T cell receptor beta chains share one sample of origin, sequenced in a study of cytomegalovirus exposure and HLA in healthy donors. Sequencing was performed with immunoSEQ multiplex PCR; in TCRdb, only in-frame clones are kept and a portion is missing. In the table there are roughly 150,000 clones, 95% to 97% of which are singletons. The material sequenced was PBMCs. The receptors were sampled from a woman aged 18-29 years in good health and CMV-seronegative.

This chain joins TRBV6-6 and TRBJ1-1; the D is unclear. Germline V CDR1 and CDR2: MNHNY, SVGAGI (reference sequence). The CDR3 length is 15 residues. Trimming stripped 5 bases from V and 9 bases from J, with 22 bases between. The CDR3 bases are TGTGCCAGCAGTCAAGAGGGATTCTTGGGGATCCAAGCTTTCTTT. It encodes CASSQEGFLGIQAFF.

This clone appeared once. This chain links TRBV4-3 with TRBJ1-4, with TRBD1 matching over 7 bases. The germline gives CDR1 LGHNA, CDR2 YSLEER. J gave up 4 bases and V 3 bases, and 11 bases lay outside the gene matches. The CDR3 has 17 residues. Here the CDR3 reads CASSQKSGTAFNEKLFF. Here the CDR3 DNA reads TGCGCCAGCAGCCAGAAATCCGGGACAGCGTTTAATGAAAAACTGTTTTTT.

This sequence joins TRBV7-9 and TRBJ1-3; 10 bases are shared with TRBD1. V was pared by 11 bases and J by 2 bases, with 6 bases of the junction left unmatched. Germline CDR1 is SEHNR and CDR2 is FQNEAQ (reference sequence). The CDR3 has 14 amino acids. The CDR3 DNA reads TGTGCCGTTCCGGGACAGGGGACTGGAAACACCATATATTTT. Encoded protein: CAVPGQGTGNTIYF.

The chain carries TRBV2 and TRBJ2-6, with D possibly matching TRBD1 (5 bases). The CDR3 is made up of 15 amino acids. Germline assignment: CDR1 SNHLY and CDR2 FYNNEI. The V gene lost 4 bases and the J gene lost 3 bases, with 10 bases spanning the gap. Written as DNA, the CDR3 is TGTGCCAGCAGTGGTCAGGGAAGTGGGGCCAACGTCCTGACTTTC. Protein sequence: CASSGQGSGANVLTF. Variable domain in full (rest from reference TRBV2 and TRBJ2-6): EPEVTQTPSHQVTQMGQEVILRCVPISNHLYFYWYRQILGQKVEFLVSFYNNEISEKSEIFDDQFSVERPDGSNFTLKIRSTKLEDSAMYFCASSGQGSGANVLTFGAGSRLTVL.

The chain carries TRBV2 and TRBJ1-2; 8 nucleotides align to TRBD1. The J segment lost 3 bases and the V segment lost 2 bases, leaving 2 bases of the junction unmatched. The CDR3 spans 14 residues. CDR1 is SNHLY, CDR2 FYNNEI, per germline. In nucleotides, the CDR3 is TGTGCCAGCAGTGAAAGGACAGGGCACTATGGCTACACCTTC. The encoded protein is CASSERTGHYGYTF. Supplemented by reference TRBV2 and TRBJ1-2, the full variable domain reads EPEVTQTPSHQVTQMGQEVILRCVPISNHLYFYWYRQILGQKVEFLVSFYNNEISEKSEIFDDQFSVERPDGSNFTLKIRSTKLEDSAMYFCASSERTGHYGYTFGSGTRLTVV.

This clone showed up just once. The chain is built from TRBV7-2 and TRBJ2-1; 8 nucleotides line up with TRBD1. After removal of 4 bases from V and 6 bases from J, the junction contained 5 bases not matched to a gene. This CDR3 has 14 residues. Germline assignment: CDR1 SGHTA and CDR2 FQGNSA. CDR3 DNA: TGTGCCAGCAGCTCGGACAGGGTCGGCAATGAGCAGTTCTTC. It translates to CASSSDRVGNEQFF.

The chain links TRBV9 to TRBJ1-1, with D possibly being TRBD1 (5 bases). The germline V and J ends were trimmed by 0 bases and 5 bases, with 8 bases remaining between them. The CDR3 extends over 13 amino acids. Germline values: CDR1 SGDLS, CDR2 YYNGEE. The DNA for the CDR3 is TGTGCCAGCAGCGTAGGGGGGAGGACTGAAGCTTTCTTT. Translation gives CASSVGGRTEAFF.

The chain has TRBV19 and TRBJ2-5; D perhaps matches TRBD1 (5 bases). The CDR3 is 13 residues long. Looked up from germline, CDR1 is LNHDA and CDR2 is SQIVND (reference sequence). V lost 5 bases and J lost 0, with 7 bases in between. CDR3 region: CASSAGHQETQYF. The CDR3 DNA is TGTGCCAGTAGTGCAGGGCACCAAGAGACCCAGTACTTC.

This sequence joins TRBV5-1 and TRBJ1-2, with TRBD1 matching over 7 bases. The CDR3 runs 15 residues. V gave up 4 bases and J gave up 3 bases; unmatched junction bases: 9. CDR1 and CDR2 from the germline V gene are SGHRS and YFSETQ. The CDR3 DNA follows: TGCGCCAGCAGCCCCTCCGGGACAGCGGACTATGGCTACACCTTC. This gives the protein CASSPSGTADYGYTF.

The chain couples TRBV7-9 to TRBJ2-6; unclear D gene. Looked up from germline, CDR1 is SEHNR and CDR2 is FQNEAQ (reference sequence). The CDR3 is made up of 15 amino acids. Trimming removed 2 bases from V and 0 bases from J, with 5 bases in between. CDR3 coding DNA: TGTGCCAGCAGCTTAACCAGCTCTGGGGCCAACGTCCTGACTTTC. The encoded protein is CASSLTSSGANVLTF.

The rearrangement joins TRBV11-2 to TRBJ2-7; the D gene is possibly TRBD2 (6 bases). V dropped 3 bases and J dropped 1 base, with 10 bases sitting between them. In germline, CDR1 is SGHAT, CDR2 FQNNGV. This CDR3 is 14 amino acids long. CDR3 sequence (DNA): TGTGCCAGCAGCTTGGGAGGAGGATCCTACGAGCAGTACTTC. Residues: CASSLGGGSYEQYF.

CDR3 amino acids: CASSIVSGRTEAFF. The CDR3 region has the DNA TGTGCCAGTAGTATAGTCTCAGGGCGCACTGAAGCTTTCTTT. The chain carries TRBV19 and TRBJ1-1, with TRBD1 as a possible D gene (5 bases). This CDR3 has 14 residues. V gave up 1 base and J gave up 4 bases, with 10 bases separating them. Germline V lookup: CDR1 LNHDA, CDR2 SQIVND (reference sequence).

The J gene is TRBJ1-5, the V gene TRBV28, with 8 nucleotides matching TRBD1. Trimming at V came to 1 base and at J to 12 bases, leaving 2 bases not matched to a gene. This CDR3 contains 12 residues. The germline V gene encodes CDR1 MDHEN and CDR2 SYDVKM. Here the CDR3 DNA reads TGTGCCAGCAGTTTATTAACAGGGGGCCAGCATTTT. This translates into CASSLLTGGQHF. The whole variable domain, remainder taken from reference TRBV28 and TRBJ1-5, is DVKVTQSSRYLVKRTGEKVFLECVQDMDHENMFWYRQDPGLGLRLIYFSYDVKMKEKGDIPEGYSVSREKKERFSLILESASTNQTSMYLCASSLLTGGQHFGDGTRLSIL.

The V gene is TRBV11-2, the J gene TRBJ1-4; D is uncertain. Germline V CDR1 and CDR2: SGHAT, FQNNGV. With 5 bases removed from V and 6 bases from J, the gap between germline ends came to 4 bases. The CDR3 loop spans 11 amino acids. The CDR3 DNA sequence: TGTGCCAGCAGCCCGGATGAAAAACTGTTTTTT. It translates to CASSPDEKLFF. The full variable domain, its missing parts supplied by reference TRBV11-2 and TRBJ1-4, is EAGVAQSPRYKIIEKRQSVAFWCNPISGHATLYWYQQILGQGPKLLIQFQNNGVVDDSQLPKDRFSAERLKGVDSTLKIQPAKLEDSAVYLCASSPDEKLFFGSGTQLSVL.

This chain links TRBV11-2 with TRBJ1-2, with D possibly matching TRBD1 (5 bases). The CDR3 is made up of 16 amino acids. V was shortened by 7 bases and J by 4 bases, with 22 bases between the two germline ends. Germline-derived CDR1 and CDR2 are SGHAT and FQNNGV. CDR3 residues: CASTTGGYGSGYGYTF. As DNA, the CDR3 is TGTGCCAGCACGACGGGGGGTTACGGTTCCGGCTATGGCTACACCTTC.

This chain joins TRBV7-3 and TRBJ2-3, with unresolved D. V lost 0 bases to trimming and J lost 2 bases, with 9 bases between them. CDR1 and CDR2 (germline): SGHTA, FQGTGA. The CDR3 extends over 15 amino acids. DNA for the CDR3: TGTGCCAGCAGCTTAACCTATGGTACCACAGATACGCAGTATTTT. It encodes CASSLTYGTTDTQYF.

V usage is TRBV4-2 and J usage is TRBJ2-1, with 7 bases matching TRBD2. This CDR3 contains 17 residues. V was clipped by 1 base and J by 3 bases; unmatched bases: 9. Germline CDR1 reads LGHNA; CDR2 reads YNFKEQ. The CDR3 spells CASSQVSSGGNYNEQFF. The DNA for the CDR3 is TGTGCCAGCAGCCAAGTTTCGTCGGGGGGAAACTACAATGAGCAGTTCTTC.

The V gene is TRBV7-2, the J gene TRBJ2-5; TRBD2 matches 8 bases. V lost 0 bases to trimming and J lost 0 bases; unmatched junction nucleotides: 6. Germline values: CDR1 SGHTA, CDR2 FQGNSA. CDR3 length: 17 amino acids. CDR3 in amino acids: CASSLAFRGGYQETQYF. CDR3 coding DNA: TGTGCCAGCAGCTTAGCGTTCCGCGGGGGGTACCAAGAGACCCAGTACTTC.

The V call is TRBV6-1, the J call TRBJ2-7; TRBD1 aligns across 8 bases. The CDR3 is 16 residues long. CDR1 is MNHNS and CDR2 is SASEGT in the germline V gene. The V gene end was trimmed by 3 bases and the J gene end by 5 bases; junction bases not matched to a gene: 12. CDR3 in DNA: TGTGCCAGCAGTGAGGAGAGACAGGGGAATCGGGACGAGCAGTACTTC. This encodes CASSEERQGNRDEQYF.

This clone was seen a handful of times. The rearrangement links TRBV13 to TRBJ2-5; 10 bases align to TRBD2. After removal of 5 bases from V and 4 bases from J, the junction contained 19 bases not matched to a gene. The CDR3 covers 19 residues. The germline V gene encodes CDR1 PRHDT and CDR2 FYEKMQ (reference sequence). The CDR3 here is CASSITGRGASGGRETQYF. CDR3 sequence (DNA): TGTGCCAGCAGCATCACCGGGCGAGGGGCTAGCGGGGGTCGAGAGACCCAGTACTTC.

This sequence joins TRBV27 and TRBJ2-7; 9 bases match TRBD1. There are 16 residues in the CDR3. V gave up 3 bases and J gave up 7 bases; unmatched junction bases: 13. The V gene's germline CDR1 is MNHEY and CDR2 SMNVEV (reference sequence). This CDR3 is CASSFSTGTGSREQYF. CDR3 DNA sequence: TGTGCCAGCAGTTTTAGTACCGGGACAGGGTCAAGGGAGCAGTACTTC.

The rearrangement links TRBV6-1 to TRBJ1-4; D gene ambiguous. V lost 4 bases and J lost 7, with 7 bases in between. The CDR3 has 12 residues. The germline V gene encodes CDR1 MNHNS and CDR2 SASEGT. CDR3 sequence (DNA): TGTGCCAGCAGTGCCTCCTCTGAAAAACTGTTTTTT. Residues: CASSASSEKLFF.

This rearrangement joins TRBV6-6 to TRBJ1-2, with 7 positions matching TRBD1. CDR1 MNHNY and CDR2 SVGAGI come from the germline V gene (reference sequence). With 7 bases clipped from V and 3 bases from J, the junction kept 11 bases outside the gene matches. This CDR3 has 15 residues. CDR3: CASKEQTGQYYGYTF. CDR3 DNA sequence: TGTGCCAGCAAGGAACAAACGGGACAGTACTATGGCTACACCTTC.

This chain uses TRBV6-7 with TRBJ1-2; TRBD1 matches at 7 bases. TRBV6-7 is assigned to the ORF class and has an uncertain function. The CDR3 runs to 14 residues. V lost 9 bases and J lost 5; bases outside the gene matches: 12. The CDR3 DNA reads TGTGCCAGTACGCGAGGCGGGACAGATTATGGCTACACCTTC. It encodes CASTRGGTDYGYTF.

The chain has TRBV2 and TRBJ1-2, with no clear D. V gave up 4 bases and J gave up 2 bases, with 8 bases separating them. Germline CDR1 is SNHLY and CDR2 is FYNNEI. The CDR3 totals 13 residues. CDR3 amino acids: CASSVDGNYGYTF. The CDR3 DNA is TGTGCCAGCAGTGTTGACGGGAACTATGGCTACACCTTC.

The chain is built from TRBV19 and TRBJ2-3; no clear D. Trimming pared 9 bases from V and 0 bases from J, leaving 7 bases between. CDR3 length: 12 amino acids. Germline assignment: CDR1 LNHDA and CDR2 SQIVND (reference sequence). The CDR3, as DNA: TGTGCCAGCTCGGGTAGCACAGATACGCAGTATTTT. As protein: CASSGSTDTQYF.

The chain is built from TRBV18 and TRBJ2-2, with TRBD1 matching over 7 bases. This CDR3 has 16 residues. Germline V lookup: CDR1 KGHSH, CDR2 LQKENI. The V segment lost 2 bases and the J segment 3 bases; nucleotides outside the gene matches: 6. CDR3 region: CASSPIGQGDTGELFF. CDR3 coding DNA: TGTGCCAGCTCACCAATCGGGCAGGGGGACACCGGGGAGCTGTTTTTT.

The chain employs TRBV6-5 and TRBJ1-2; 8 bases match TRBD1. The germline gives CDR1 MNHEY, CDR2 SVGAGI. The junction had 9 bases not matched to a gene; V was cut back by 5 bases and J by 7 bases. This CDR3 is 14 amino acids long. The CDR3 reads CASSRTQGEGGYTF. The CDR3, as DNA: TGTGCCAGCAGTCGTACACAGGGGGAGGGTGGCTACACCTTC.

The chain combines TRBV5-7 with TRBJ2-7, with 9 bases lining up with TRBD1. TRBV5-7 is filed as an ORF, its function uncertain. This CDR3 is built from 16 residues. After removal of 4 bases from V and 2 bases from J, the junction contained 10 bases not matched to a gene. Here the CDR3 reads CASSSKTGQGPYEQYF. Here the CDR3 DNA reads TGTGCCAGCAGCAGTAAAACAGGACAGGGGCCCTACGAGCAGTACTTC.

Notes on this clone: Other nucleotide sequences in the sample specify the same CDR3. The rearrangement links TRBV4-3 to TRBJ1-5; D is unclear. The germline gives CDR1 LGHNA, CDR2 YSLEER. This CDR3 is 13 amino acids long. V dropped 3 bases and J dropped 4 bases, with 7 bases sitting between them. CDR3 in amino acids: CASSQSLNQPQHF. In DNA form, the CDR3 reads TGCGCCAGCAGCCAGAGTCTTAATCAGCCCCAGCATTTT.

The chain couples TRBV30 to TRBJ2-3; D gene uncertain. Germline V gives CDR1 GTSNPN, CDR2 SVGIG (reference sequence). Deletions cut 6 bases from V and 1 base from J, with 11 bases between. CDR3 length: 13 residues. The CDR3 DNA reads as TGTGCCTGTAGAGTCCCCGGCACAGATACGCAGTATTTT. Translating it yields CACRVPGTDTQYF. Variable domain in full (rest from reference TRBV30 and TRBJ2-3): SQTIHQWPATLVQPVGSPLSLECTVEGTSNPNLYWYRQAAGRGLQLLFYSVGIGQISSEVPQNLSASRPQDRQFILSSKKLLLSDSGFYLCACRVPGTDTQYFGPGTRLTVL.

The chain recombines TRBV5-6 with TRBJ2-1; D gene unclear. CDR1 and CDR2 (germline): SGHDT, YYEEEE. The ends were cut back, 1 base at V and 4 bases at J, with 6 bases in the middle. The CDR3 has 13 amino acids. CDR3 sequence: CASSLLLYNEQFF. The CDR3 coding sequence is TGTGCCAGCAGCTTGTTGTTATACAATGAGCAGTTCTTC.